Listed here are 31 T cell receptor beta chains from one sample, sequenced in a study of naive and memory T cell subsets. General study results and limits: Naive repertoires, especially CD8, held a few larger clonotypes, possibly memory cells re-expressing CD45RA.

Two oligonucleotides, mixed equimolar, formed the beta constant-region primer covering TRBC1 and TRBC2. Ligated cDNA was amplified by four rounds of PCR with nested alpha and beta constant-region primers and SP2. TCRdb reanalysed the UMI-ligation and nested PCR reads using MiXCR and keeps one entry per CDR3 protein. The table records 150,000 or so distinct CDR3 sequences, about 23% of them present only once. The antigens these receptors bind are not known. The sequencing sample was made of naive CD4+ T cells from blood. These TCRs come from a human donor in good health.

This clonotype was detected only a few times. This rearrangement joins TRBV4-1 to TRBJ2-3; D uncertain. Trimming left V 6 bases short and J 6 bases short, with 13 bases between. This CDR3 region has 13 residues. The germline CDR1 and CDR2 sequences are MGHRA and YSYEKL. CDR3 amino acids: CASSTGFTDTQYF. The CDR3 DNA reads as TGCGCCAGCAGTACCGGGTTCACCGATACGCAGTATTTT.

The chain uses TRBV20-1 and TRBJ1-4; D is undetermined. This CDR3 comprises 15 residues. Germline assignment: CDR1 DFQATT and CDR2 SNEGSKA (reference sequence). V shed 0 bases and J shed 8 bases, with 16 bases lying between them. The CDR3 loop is CSARDWARGAEKLFF. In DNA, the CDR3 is TGCAGTGCTAGAGATTGGGCCCGAGGCGCCGAAAAACTGTTTTTT.

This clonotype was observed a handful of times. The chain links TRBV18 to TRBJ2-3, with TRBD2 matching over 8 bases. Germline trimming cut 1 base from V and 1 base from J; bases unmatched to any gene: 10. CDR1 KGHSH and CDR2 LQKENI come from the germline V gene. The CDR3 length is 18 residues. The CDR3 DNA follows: TGTGCCAGCTCACCACAAACTGGGGCGACTAGCGGCACAGATACGCAGTATTTT. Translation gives CASSPQTGATSGTDTQYF.

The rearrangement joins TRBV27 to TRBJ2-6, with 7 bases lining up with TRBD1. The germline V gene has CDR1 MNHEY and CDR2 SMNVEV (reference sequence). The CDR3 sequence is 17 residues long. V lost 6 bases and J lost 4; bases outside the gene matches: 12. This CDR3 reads CASRPRDRSSGANVLTF. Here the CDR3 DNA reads TGTGCCAGCAGACCTCGGGACAGATCATCAGGGGCCAACGTCCTGACTTTC.

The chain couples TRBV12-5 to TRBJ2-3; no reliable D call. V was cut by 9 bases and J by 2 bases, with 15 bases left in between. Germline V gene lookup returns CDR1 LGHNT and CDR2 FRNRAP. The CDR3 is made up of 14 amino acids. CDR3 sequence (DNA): TGTGCTAGCTTTCTCGGAGTTGCCACAGATACGCAGTATTTT. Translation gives CASFLGVATDTQYF. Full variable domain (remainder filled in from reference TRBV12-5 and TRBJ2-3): DARVTQTPRHKVTEMGQEVTMRCQPILGHNTVFWYRQTMMQGLELLAYFRNRAPLDDSGMPKDRFSAEMPDATLATLKIQPSEPRDSAVYFCASFLGVATDTQYFGPGTRLTVL.

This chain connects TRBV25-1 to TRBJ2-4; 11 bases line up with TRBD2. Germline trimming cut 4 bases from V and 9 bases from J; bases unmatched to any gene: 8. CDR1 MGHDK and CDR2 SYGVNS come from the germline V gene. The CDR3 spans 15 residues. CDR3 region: CASSAIAGGPSIQYF. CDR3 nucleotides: TGTGCCAGCAGTGCCATAGCGGGAGGGCCCAGCATTCAGTACTTC.

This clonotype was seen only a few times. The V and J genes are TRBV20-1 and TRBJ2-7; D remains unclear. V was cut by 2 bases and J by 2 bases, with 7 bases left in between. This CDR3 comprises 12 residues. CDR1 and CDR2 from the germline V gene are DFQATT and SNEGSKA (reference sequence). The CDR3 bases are TGCAGTGCTAGACTCCAGCCCTACGAGCAGTACTTC. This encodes CSARLQPYEQYF.

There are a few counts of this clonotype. The CDR3 loop is CASNLKGNTEAFF. The DNA of the CDR3 is TGTGCCAGCAACCTGAAGGGAAACACTGAAGCTTTCTTT. This chain links TRBV12-3 or TRBV12-4 with TRBJ1-1; no definite D call. The V end lost 7 bases, the J end lost 2 bases, and 11 bases lay between the germline ends. This CDR3 spans 13 amino acids.

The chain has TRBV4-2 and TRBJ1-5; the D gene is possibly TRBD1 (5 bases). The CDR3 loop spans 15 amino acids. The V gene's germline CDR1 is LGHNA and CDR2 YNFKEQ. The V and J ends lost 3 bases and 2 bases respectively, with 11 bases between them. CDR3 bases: TGTGCCAGCAGCCATGGCAGGGTGGGCAATCAGCCCCAGCATTTT. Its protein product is CASSHGRVGNQPQHF.

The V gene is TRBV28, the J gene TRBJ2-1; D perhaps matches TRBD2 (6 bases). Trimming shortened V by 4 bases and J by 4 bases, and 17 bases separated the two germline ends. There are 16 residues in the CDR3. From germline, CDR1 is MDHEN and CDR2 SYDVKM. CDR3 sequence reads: CASSSISTSWYNEQFF. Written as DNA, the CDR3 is TGTGCCAGCAGTTCCATCAGCACTAGCTGGTACAATGAGCAGTTCTTC.

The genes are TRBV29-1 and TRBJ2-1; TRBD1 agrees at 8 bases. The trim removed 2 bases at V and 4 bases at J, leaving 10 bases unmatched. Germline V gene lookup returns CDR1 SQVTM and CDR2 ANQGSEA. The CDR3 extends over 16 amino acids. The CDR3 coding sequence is TGCAGCGTTGAAAATCTTTGGACAGGGCATTACAATGAGCAGTTCTTC. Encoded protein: CSVENLWTGHYNEQFF.

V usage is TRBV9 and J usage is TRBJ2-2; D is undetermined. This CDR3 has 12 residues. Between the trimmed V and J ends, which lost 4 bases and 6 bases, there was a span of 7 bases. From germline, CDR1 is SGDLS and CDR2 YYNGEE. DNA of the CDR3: TGTGCCAGCAGCTCCAAGTCCGGGGAGCTGTTTTTT. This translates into CASSSKSGELFF.

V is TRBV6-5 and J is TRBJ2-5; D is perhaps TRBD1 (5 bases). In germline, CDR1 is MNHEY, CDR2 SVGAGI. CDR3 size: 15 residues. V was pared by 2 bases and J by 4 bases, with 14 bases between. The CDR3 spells CASSYVSGRRETQYF. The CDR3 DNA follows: TGTGCCAGCAGTTACGTATCAGGGCGCCGAGAGACCCAGTACTTC.

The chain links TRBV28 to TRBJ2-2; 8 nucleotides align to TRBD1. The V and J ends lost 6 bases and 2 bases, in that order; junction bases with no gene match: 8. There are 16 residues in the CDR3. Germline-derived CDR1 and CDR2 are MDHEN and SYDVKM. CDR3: CASSPADRVNTGELFF. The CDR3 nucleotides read TGTGCCAGCAGCCCCGCGGACAGGGTAAACACCGGGGAGCTGTTTTTT.

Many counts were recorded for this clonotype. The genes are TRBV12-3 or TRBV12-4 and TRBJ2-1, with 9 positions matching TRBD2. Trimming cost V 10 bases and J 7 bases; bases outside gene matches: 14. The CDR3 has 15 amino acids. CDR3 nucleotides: TGTGCCACCTCAACACGGGCGGGAGGGTCTAATGAGCAGTTCTTC. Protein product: CATSTRAGGSNEQFF.

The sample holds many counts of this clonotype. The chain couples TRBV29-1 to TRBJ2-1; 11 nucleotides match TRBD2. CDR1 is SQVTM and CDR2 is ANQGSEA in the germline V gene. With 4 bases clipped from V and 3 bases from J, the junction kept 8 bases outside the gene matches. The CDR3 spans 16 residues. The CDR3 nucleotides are TGCAGCGTTGTTCGCCTAGCGGGGGGACTCTACAATGAGCAGTTCTTC. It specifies CSVVRLAGGLYNEQFF.

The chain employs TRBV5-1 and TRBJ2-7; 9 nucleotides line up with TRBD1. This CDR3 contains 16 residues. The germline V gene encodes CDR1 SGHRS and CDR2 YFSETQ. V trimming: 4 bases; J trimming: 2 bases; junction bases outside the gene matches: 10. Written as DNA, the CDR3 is TGCGCCAGCAGCCTCCGGTTGGGGACAGGGACCTACGAGCAGTACTTC. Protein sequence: CASSLRLGTGTYEQYF.

The CDR3 region has the DNA TGTGCCAGCAGTTCTGACAGGGGACCCGCCGGAGAGACCCAGTACTTC. Its translation: CASSSDRGPAGETQYF. The V gene is TRBV6-5, the J gene TRBJ2-5, with TRBD1 matching over 8 bases. The V gene's germline CDR1 is MNHEY and CDR2 SVGAGI. The CDR3 runs 16 residues. With 4 bases clipped from V and 4 bases from J, the junction kept 11 bases outside the gene matches.

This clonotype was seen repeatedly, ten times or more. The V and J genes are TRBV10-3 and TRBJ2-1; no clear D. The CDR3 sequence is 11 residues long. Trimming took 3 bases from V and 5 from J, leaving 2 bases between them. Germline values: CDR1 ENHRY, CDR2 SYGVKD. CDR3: CAISEDNEQFF. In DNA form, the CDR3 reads TGTGCCATCAGTGAAGACAATGAGCAGTTCTTC.

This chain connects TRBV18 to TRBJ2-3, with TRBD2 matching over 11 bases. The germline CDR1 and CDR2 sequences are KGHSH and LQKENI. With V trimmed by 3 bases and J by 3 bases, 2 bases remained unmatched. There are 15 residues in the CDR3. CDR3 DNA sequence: TGTGCCAGCTCACCTACTAGCGGGAGTACAGATACGCAGTATTTT. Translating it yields CASSPTSGSTDTQYF.

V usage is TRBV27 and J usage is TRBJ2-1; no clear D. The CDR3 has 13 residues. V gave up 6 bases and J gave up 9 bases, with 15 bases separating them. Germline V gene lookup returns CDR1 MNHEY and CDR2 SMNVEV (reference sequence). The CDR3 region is CASSPPPFGEQFF. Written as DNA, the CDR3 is TGTGCCAGCAGCCCGCCCCCTTTTGGTGAGCAGTTCTTC.

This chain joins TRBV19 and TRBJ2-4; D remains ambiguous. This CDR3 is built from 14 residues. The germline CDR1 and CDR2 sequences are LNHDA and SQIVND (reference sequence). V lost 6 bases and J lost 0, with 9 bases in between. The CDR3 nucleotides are TGTGCCAGTAGATTCAGCCTAGCCAAAAACATTCAGTACTTC. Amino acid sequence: CASRFSLAKNIQYF.

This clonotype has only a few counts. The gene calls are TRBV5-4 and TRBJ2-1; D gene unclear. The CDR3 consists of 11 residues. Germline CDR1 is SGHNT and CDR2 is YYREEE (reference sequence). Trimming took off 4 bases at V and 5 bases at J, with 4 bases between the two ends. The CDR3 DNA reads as TGTGCCAGCAGCGCCAACAATGAGCAGTTCTTC. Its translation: CASSANNEQFF.

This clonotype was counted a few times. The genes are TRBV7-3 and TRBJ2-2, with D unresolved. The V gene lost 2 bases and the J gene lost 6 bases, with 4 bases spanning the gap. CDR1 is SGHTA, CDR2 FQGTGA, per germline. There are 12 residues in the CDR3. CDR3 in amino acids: CASSLPSGELFF. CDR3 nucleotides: TGTGCCAGCAGCTTACCTTCCGGGGAGCTGTTTTTT.

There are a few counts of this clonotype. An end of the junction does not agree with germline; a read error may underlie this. CDR3 coding DNA: TGCAGCGTTCAAGACAGTAGCAATCAGCCCCAGCATTTT. Its protein product is CSVQDSSNQPQHF. The chain recombines TRBV29-1 with TRBJ1-5; D perhaps matches TRBD1 (5 bases). CDR1 and CDR2 from the germline V gene are SQVTM and ANQGSEA. The CDR3 consists of 13 residues.

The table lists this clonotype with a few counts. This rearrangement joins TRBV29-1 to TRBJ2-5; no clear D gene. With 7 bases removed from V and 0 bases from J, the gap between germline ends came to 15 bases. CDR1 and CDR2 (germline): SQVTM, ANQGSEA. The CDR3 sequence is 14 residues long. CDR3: CSAGIPGDQETQYF. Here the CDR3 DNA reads TGCAGCGCTGGAATCCCTGGGGACCAAGAGACCCAGTACTTC.

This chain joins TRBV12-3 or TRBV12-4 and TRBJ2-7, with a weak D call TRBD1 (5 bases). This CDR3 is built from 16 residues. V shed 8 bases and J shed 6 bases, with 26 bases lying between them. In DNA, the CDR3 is TGTGCCAGCTCCCTCCTCCCCGACAGTCCCGGACGCGAGCAGTACTTC. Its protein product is CASSLLPDSPGREQYF.

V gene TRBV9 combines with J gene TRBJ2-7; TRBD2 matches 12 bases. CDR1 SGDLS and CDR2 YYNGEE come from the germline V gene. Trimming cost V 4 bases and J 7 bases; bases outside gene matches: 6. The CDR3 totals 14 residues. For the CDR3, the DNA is TGTGCCAGCAGCAACCCTAGCGGGAGGGGAGAGCAGTACTTC. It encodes CASSNPSGRGEQYF.

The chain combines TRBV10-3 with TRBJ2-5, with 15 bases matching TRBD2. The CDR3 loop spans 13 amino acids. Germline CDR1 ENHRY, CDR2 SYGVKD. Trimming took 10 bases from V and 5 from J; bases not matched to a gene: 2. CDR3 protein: CANGTSGRETQYF. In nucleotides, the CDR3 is TGTGCCAACGGGACTAGCGGGAGGGAGACCCAGTACTTC.

The chain's CDR3 is CASSRRDSFFLAGVETQYF. DNA of the CDR3: TGTGCCAGCTCCCGAAGGGACAGTTTCTTTCTGGCGGGAGTAGAGACCCAGTACTTC. The chain employs TRBV18 and TRBJ2-5; either TRBD1 or TRBD2 may supply D (7 bases each). V gave up 6 bases and J gave up 4 bases, with 30 bases separating them. CDR1 is KGHSH, CDR2 LQKENI, per germline. The CDR3 has 19 amino acids.

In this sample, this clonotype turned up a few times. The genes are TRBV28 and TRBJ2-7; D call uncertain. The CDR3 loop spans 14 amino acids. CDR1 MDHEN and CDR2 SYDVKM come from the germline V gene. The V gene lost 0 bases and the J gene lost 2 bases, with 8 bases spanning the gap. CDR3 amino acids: CASSLWTGAYEQYF. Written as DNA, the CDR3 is TGTGCCAGCAGTTTATGGACTGGGGCCTACGAGCAGTACTTC.